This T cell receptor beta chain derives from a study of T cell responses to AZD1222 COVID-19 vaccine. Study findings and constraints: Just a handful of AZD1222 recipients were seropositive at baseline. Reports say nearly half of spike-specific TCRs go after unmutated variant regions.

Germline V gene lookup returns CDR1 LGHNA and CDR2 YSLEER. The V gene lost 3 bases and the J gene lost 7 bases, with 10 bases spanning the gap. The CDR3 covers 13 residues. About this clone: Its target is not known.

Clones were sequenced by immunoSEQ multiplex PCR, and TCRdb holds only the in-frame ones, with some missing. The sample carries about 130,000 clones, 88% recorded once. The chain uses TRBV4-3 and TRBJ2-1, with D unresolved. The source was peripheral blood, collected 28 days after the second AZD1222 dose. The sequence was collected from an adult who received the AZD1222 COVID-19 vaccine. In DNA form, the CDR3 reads TGCGCCAGCAGCCAGGCCCTGGCGAATGAGCAGTTCTTC. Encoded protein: CASSQALANEQFF.